One T cell receptor beta chain is described in this entry. Naivety among CD8 cells was defined by CD45RO negativity and positive CCR7 selection, thereby excluding terminally differentiated effector memory CD45RA+ cells. The repertoire was sequenced with immunoSEQ multiplex PCR; TCRdb's copy has only in-frame clones and lacks some. The sample includes 450,000 to 700,000 clones, 95% to 96% of them seen just once. This specimen comes from a study of shared clonotypes between healthy human individuals. V gave up 6 bases and J gave up 7 bases; unmatched junction bases: 4. CDR1 is SGHDT, CDR2 YYEEEE, per germline. CDR3 size: 12 residues.

This TCR came from a woman in her thirties in good health. V usage is TRBV5-6 and J usage is TRBJ2-1, with 7 positions matching TRBD1. Sequenced material: naive CD8+ T cells sorted from blood. The CDR3 DNA reads as TGTGCCAGCAACGTGGGACAGAATGAGCAGTTCTTC. Translation gives CASNVGQNEQFF.